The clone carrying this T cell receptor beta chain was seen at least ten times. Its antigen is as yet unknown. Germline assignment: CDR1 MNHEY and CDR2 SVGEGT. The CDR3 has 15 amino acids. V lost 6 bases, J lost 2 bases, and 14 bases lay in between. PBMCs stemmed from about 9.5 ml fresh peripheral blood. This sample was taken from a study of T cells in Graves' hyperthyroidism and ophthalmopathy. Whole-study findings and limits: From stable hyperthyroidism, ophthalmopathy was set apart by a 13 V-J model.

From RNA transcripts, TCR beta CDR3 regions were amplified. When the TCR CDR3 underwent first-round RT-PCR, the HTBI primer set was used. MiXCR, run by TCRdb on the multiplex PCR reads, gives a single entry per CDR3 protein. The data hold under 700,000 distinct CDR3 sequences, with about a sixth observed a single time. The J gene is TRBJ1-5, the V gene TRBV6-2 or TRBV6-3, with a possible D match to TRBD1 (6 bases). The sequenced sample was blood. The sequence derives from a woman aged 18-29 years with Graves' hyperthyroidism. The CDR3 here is CASRPQGYGNQPQHF. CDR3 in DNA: TGTGCCAGCAGACCACAGGGTTACGGCAATCAGCCCCAGCATTTT.